The rows below give T cell receptor beta chains drawn from one sample of a study of blood T cell repertoires in COVID-19. Produced via immunoSEQ multiplex PCR; TCRdb's table is partial and in-frame only. This sample has roughly 150,000 clones, with more than 70% found just once. The sequencing input was peripheral blood. These TCRs come from a woman aged 70-85 years who had recovered from COVID-19. Each CDR3 is given with its conserved first and last residue. The order of the fields is CDR3 length, D gene, V gene, clone size, J gene, CDR3 DNA, CDR3 protein. A D gene is named only where the DNA matches it firmly. Size tells how often a clone was seen (once, few, many) or the class of an expanded clone, and some rows leave it out.

>14|NA|TRBV27|NA|TRBJ1-1
TGTGCCAGCAGTCTGGGAGGGTTGAACACTGAAGCTTTCTTT
CASSLGGLNTEAFF
>16|TRBD2|TRBV6-1|NA|TRBJ2-1
TGTGCCAGCAGTGGGACTAGCGGGCGACCCTACAATGAGCAGTTCTTC
CASSGTSGRPYNEQFF
>14|NA|TRBV7-9|NA|TRBJ2-5
TGTGCCAGCAGCCTGGGGCGCAGCCAAGAGACCCAGTACTTC
CASSLGRSQETQYF
>12|NA|TRBV2|NA|TRBJ1-1
TGTGCCAGCAGGGCGGGAGGGACTGAAGCTTTCTTT
CASRAGGTEAFF
>15|NA|TRBV6-1|NA|TRBJ1-3
TGTGCCAGCAGTGAAGCAACATCAGGTGGAAACACCATATATTTT
CASSEATSGGNTIYF
>11|NA|TRBV2|NA|TRBJ1-6
TGTGCCAGCACCGGGGAGGGTCGGCTCCACTTT
CASTGEGRLHF
>16|NA|TRBV3-1/TRBV3-2|once|TRBJ2-5
TGTGCCAGCAGCCAACGGTTCGGGGGTTGGCAAGAGACCCAGTACTTC
CASSQRFGGWQETQYF
>16|TRBD2|TRBV9|NA|TRBJ2-5
TGTGCCAGCACCCCAGGGACTAGCGGAACCGAAGAGACCCAGTACTTC
CASTPGTSGTEETQYF
>13|TRBD2|TRBV2|NA|TRBJ2-1
TGTGCCAGCAGCGCCGGGACTAGCAATGAGCAGTTCTTC
CASSAGTSNEQFF
>15|NA|TRBV29-1|NA|TRBJ2-6
TGCAGCGTTTGGGGGGGCAGCTCTGGGGCCAACGTCCTGACTTTC
CSVWGGSSGANVLTF